This TCR beta chain came from a study of cytomegalovirus exposure and HLA in healthy donors. Amplification used 60 Vbeta primers and 13 Jbeta primers. This table comes from immunoSEQ multiplex PCR, and its TCRdb copy is limited to in-frame clones, with some not included. The sample carries 95,000 to 110,000 clones, about 77% recorded once. General study points: Later examination showed HLA-associated TCR beta chains had greater clonal expansion than equally common others.

From germline, CDR1 is SGHTA and CDR2 FQGNSA. The CDR3 extends over 17 amino acids. Trimming removed 5 bases from V and 4 bases from J; junction bases left unmatched: 13. As regards this clone: Its antigen is still unknown.

Sequencing was carried out using PBMCs. This clonotype was sampled from a woman aged 18-29 years in good health and CMV-seropositive. The chain joins TRBV7-2 to TRBJ2-1; 8 positions agree with TRBD2. The chain's CDR3 is CASSPGSGRAEYNEQFF. The CDR3 DNA follows: TGTGCCAGCAGCCCCGGTTCCGGGAGGGCCGAATACAATGAGCAGTTCTTC. The variable domain in full, completed from reference TRBV7-2 and TRBJ2-1, reads GAGVSQSPSNKVTEKGKDVELRCDPISGHTALYWYRQSLGQGLEFLIYFQGNSAPDKSGLPSDRFSAERTGGSVSTLTIQRTQQEDSAVYLCASSPGSGRAEYNEQFFGPGTRLTVL.